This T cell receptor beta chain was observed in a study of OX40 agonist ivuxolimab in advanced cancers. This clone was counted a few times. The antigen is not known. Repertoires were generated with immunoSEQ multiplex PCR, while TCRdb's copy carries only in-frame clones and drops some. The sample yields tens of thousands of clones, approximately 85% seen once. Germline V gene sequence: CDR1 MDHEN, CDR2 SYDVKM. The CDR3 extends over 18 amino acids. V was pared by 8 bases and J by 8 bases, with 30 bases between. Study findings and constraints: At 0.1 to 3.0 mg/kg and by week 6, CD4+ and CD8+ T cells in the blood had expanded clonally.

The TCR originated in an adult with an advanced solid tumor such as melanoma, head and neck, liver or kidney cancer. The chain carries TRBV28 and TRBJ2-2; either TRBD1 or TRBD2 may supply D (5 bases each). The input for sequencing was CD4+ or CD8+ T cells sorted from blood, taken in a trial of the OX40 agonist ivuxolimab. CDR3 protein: CASYPDSGGRVKKGELFF. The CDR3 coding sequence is TGTGCCAGCTACCCTGATTCTGGGGGACGGGTAAAAAAGGGGGAGCTGTTTTTT.